Listed below are T cell receptor beta chains from one sample, sequenced in a study of early T cells in non-severe SARS-CoV-2 infection. From the 5' RACE reads, TCRdb called clonotypes with MiXCR, one entry per CDR3 protein. Of over 80,000 distinct CDR3 sequences listed, 14% were seen once; the top ten hold approximately 10%. Sequenced sample: whole blood. The receptor source for this set is an adult who was a healthcare worker with PCR-confirmed SARS-CoV-2 infection or an uninfected control (not recorded which). CDR3s include the opening cysteine and the closing phenylalanine or tryptophan. A D gene is named only where the DNA matches it firmly. Clone size is given for some rows only: seen once, a few or many times, or a class if the clone is expanded.

clone size: .
V gene: TRBV20-1
D gene: TRBD2
J gene: TRBJ2-5
CDR3 protein: CSAPLSGGHQETQYF
CDR3 DNA: TGCAGTGCCCCCCTTAGCGGGGGCCACCAAGAGACCCAGTACTTC

clone size: .
V gene: TRBV11-2
D gene: .
J gene: TRBJ2-6
CDR3 protein: CASSLGKLKDGANVLTF
CDR3 DNA: TGTGCCAGCAGCTTAGGCAAGCTGAAGGATGGGGCCAACGTCCTGACTTTC

clone size: .
V gene: TRBV6-1
D gene: TRBD2
J gene: TRBJ2-7
CDR3 protein: CASSRGSGANEQYF
CDR3 DNA: TGTGCCAGCAGTCGAGGTAGCGGGGCGAACGAGCAGTACTTC

clone size: .
V gene: TRBV5-4
D gene: .
J gene: TRBJ2-3
CDR3 protein: CASSLARGARTDTQYF
CDR3 DNA: TGTGCCAGCAGCTTGGCGAGGGGGGCAAGGACAGATACGCAGTATTTT

clone size: .
V gene: TRBV20-1
D gene: .
J gene: TRBJ2-5
CDR3 protein: CSASVGTETQYF
CDR3 DNA: TGCAGTGCTAGTGTAGGGACTGAGACCCAGTACTTC

clone size: .
V gene: TRBV27
D gene: .
J gene: TRBJ2-4
CDR3 protein: CASSVQGAKNIQYF
CDR3 DNA: TGTGCCAGCAGTGTTCAGGGGGCCAAAAACATTCAGTACTTC

clone size: .
V gene: TRBV6-5
D gene: TRBD1
J gene: TRBJ1-2
CDR3 protein: CASTRDRANYGYTF
CDR3 DNA: TGTGCCAGCACCAGAGACAGGGCTAACTATGGCTACACCTTC

clone size: .
V gene: TRBV11-3
D gene: .
J gene: TRBJ1-6
CDR3 protein: CASSLDENSPLHF
CDR3 DNA: TGTGCCAGCAGCTTAGATGAGAATTCACCCCTCCACTTT

clone size: few
V gene: TRBV29-1
D gene: TRBD2
J gene: TRBJ2-5
CDR3 protein: CSVLTSGVETQYF
CDR3 DNA: TGCAGCGTTCTGACTAGCGGGGTGGAGACCCAGTACTTC

clone size: few
V gene: TRBV5-1
D gene: .
J gene: TRBJ1-6
CDR3 protein: CASSLNRQGDSPLHF
CDR3 DNA: TGCGCCAGCAGCTTAAATCGGCAAGGAGATTCACCCCTCCACTTT

clone size: few
V gene: TRBV27
D gene: .
J gene: TRBJ2-3
CDR3 protein: CASSSPRSSTDTQYF
CDR3 DNA: TGTGCCAGCAGTTCCCCCCGCAGCAGCACAGATACGCAGTATTTT

clone size: .
V gene: TRBV5-1
D gene: TRBD1
J gene: TRBJ2-7
CDR3 protein: CASSFGDREPHEQYF
CDR3 DNA: TGCGCCAGCAGCTTCGGGGACAGGGAGCCTCATGAGCAGTACTTC

clone size: .
V gene: TRBV28
D gene: .
J gene: TRBJ2-7
CDR3 protein: CASSFQDSYEQYF
CDR3 DNA: TGTGCCAGCAGTTTTCAGGACTCCTACGAGCAGTACTTC

clone size: .
V gene: TRBV5-1
D gene: .
J gene: TRBJ1-4
CDR3 protein: CASSLYSSTNEKLFF
CDR3 DNA: TGCGCCAGCAGCTTGTACAGCTCAACTAATGAAAAACTGTTTTTT

clone size: .
V gene: TRBV6-2/TRBV6-3
D gene: .
J gene: TRBJ1-2
CDR3 protein: CASSYPLRTAGYTF
CDR3 DNA: TGTGCCAGCAGTTACCCCCTCCGGACAGCTGGCTACACCTTC

clone size: .
V gene: TRBV6-2/TRBV6-3
D gene: TRBD2
J gene: TRBJ2-1
CDR3 protein: CASSPQLTSGGQFF
CDR3 DNA: TGTGCCAGCAGTCCGCAACTAACTAGCGGGGGGCAGTTCTTC

clone size: few
V gene: TRBV29-1
D gene: .
J gene: TRBJ1-4
CDR3 protein: CSVEEGELEKLFF
CDR3 DNA: TGCAGCGTTGAAGAAGGGGAACTTGAAAAACTGTTTTTT

clone size: many
V gene: TRBV11-3
D gene: .
J gene: TRBJ2-3
CDR3 protein: CASSSSEGSQYF
CDR3 DNA: TGTGCCAGCAGCTCCTCCGAAGGTTCGCAGTATTTT

clone size: .
V gene: TRBV19
D gene: .
J gene: TRBJ2-3
CDR3 protein: CASSHLATVEADTQYF
CDR3 DNA: TGTGCCAGTAGTCATCTGGCTACAGTGGAGGCAGATACGCAGTATTTT

clone size: .
V gene: TRBV29-1
D gene: .
J gene: TRBJ1-1
CDR3 protein: CSNRGPSLEAFF
CDR3 DNA: TGCAGCAACCGGGGTCCTAGCCTGGAAGCTTTCTTT

clone size: few
V gene: TRBV11-2
D gene: .
J gene: TRBJ1-3
CDR3 protein: CASSQTGGNTIYF
CDR3 DNA: TGTGCCAGCAGCCAGACGGGCGGAAACACCATATATTTT

clone size: .
V gene: TRBV14
D gene: .
J gene: TRBJ1-1
CDR3 protein: CASSQDLPVYTEAFF
CDR3 DNA: TGTGCCAGCAGCCAAGATCTACCGGTGTACACTGAAGCTTTCTTT

clone size: many
V gene: TRBV5-1
D gene: .
J gene: TRBJ1-6
CDR3 protein: CASSLDRAANSPLHF
CDR3 DNA: TGCGCCAGCAGCTTGGACAGGGCTGCTAATTCACCCCTCCACTTT

clone size: few
V gene: TRBV4-3
D gene: .
J gene: TRBJ2-3
CDR3 protein: CASSQWLGTDTQYF
CDR3 DNA: TGCGCCAGCAGCCAATGGCTGGGCACAGATACGCAGTATTTT

clone size: many
V gene: TRBV7-6
D gene: .
J gene: TRBJ1-1
CDR3 protein: CASSLEAPEWTVGRGTEAFF
CDR3 DNA: TGTGCCAGCAGCTTAGAGGCCCCGGAGTGGACAGTGGGGCGTGGGACTGAAGCTTTCTTT

clone size: .
V gene: TRBV7-9
D gene: .
J gene: TRBJ2-7
CDR3 protein: CASSPPSMGQYF
CDR3 DNA: TGTGCCAGCAGCCCTCCAAGCATGGGGCAGTACTTC

clone size: few
V gene: TRBV7-2
D gene: .
J gene: TRBJ2-5
CDR3 protein: CASSSARGETQYF
CDR3 DNA: TGTGCCAGCAGCTCAGCCCGAGGGGAGACCCAGTACTTC

clone size: .
V gene: TRBV9
D gene: .
J gene: TRBJ2-2
CDR3 protein: CASSVSSAGELFF
CDR3 DNA: TGTGCCAGCAGCGTCAGTAGCGCCGGGGAGCTGTTTTTT

clone size: few
V gene: TRBV12-3/TRBV12-4
D gene: .
J gene: TRBJ1-1
CDR3 protein: CASSLGQLNTEAFF
CDR3 DNA: TGTGCCAGCAGTTTAGGCCAGCTGAACACTGAAGCTTTCTTT

clone size: .
V gene: TRBV29-1
D gene: TRBD2
J gene: TRBJ2-1
CDR3 protein: CSVERGGSYNEQFF
CDR3 DNA: TGCAGCGTTGAGCGGGGGGGCTCCTACAATGAGCAGTTCTTC

clone size: few
V gene: TRBV7-9
D gene: .
J gene: TRBJ2-1
CDR3 protein: CASRENEQFF
CDR3 DNA: TGTGCCAGCAGAGAGAATGAGCAGTTCTTC

clone size: .
V gene: TRBV9
D gene: .
J gene: TRBJ1-1
CDR3 protein: CASSVGWGTEAFF
CDR3 DNA: TGTGCCAGCAGCGTAGGTTGGGGGACTGAAGCTTTCTTT

clone size: .
V gene: TRBV9
D gene: .
J gene: TRBJ2-5
CDR3 protein: CASSVGAVSQETQYF
CDR3 DNA: TGTGCCAGCAGCGTAGGGGCAGTCAGTCAAGAGACCCAGTACTTC

clone size: many
V gene: TRBV7-2
D gene: .
J gene: TRBJ1-2
CDR3 protein: CASSFEGNHYGYTF
CDR3 DNA: TGTGCCAGCAGCTTCGAAGGGAACCACTATGGCTACACCTTC

clone size: .
V gene: TRBV6-1
D gene: TRBD1
J gene: TRBJ2-7
CDR3 protein: CASSEPTGYSYEQYF
CDR3 DNA: TGTGCCAGCAGTGAACCGACAGGGTATTCCTACGAGCAGTACTTC

clone size: few
V gene: TRBV6-2/TRBV6-3
D gene: .
J gene: TRBJ2-2
CDR3 protein: CASRRDTGELFF
CDR3 DNA: TGTGCCAGCAGAAGGGACACCGGGGAGCTGTTTTTT